Presented here are 20 T cell receptor beta chains from one specimen sequenced in a study of breast tumors, draining lymph nodes, adjacent tissues listed by TCRdb under 2016. Library preparation employed multiplex PCR. The sequencing machine was an Illumina HiSeq 2000. Using fastp at Q25 and MiXCR, TCRdb reprocessed the public reads and kept productive beta chains. Rows with a matching CDR3 protein are joined into one entry that keeps the most common DNA and genes. For this sample the table gives tens of thousands of distinct CDR3 sequences, of which 45% to 65% were detected only once. The ten biggest clones cover roughly 13% of the sample. The sequenced material came from breast tumor tissue. Receptors originate from a female donor with breast cancer. Some clones in this sample may be carry-over from other donors' samples.

The sample holds a few counts of this clonotype. The V gene is TRBV7-9, the J gene TRBJ1-2; no clear D gene. CDR1 is SEHNR and CDR2 is FQNEAQ in the germline V gene (reference sequence). Trimming cost V 1 base and J 1 base, with 7 bases left between them. The CDR3 runs to 14 residues. The CDR3 protein is CASSLGNSNYGYTF. The CDR3 DNA is TGTGCCAGCAGCTTAGGTAACAGTAACTATGGCTACACCTTC.

This clonotype occurred once. The chain employs TRBV7-2 and TRBJ1-5; TRBD1 might be the D (5 bases). V lost 5 bases, J lost 2 bases, and 10 bases lay in between. Germline loops: CDR1 SGHTA, CDR2 FQGNSA. CDR3 size: 14 residues. The CDR3 protein is CASSNGGGNQPQHF. CDR3 in DNA: TGTGCCAGCAGCAACGGGGGGGGCAATCAGCCCCAGCATTTT.

As DNA, the CDR3 is TGCGCCAGCAGCCACCGTCTACAACAAAGAGATTCACCCCTCCACTTT. This sequence encodes CASSHRLQQRDSPLHF. The chain recombines TRBV4-3 with TRBJ1-6; D is unresolved. The germline gives CDR1 LGHNA, CDR2 YSLEER. The CDR3 sequence is 16 residues long. The V gene lost 3 bases and the J gene lost 8 bases, with 17 bases spanning the gap.

This clonotype was recorded at least ten times. This sequence joins TRBV19 and TRBJ2-4; D is perhaps TRBD1 (5 bases). Germline CDR1 LNHDA, CDR2 SQIVND (reference sequence). The CDR3 runs to 15 residues. The germline V and J ends were trimmed by 5 bases and 0 bases, with 11 bases remaining between them. The CDR3 nucleotides are TGTGCCAGTAGTCCCGGACAACTAGCCAAAAACATTCAGTACTTC. Protein: CASSPGQLAKNIQYF.

The rearrangement links TRBV11-1 to TRBJ2-7; TRBD1 matches at 7 bases. This CDR3 has 12 residues. Per germline, CDR1 SGHAT and CDR2 FQDESV (reference sequence). Unmatched junction bases numbered 3, after V lost 5 bases and J lost 5 bases. Here the CDR3 reads CASSHRGDEQYV. The CDR3, as DNA: TGTGCCAGCAGCCACAGGGGCGACGAGCAGTACGTC.

This clonotype occurred many times. The chain has TRBV20-1 and TRBJ1-1, with unresolved D. Germline assignment: CDR1 DFQATT and CDR2 SNEGSKA (reference sequence). The CDR3 contains 14 residues. V was cut by 6 bases and J by 0 bases, with 14 bases left in between. Here the CDR3 DNA reads TGCAGTGCGCACCCAGGTTTTATGAACACTGAAGCTTTCTTT. It is translated as CSAHPGFMNTEAFF.

V is TRBV7-9 and J is TRBJ1-4; no clear D. Germline assignment: CDR1 SEHNR and CDR2 FQNEAQ (reference sequence). The CDR3 spans 12 residues. V was clipped by 9 bases and J by 6 bases, with 11 bases between them. CDR3 protein: CASREFDEKLFF. The CDR3 region has the DNA TGTGCCAGTAGGGAATTCGATGAAAAACTGTTTTTT.

This clonotype was seen many times. A much larger clone sits a single nucleotide away, making a read error possible. The rearrangement uses TRBV5-1 and TRBJ2-1; TRBD2 matches 11 bases. CDR1 and CDR2 (germline): SGHRS, YFSETQ. Trimming removed 3 bases from V and 6 bases from J; junction bases left unmatched: 11. This CDR3 contains 17 residues. CDR3 region: CASSSLAGGHGGNEQFF. In nucleotides, the CDR3 is TGCGCCAGCAGCTCGTTAGCGGGGGGGCACGGGGGCAATGAGCAGTTCTTC.

The chain joins TRBV5-1 to TRBJ1-4; the D is unclear. The CDR3 spans 14 residues. With 5 bases removed from V and 0 bases from J, the gap between germline ends came to 8 bases. Germline V CDR1 and CDR2: SGHRS, YFSETQ. This CDR3 reads CASRPQATNEKLFF. CDR3 DNA: TGCGCCAGCAGACCTCAGGCAACTAATGAAAAACTGTTTTTT.

This clonotype ranks as medium-sized. At one end, the junction sequence differs from germline, possibly due to a read error. The chain uses TRBV6-5 and TRBJ2-7, with TRBD2 matching 7 bases. The CDR3 runs 17 residues. The germline V gene has CDR1 MNHEY and CDR2 SVGAGI. The chain's CDR3 is CASSHSIGGGSLYEQYF. In nucleotides, the CDR3 is TGTGCCAGCAGTCACTCGATTGGTGGCGGGAGCTTGTACGAGCAGTACTTC.

The V gene is TRBV7-8, the J gene TRBJ1-5; 7 bases are shared with TRBD1. Per germline, CDR1 SGHVS and CDR2 FQNEAQ. J lost 5 bases, V lost 3 bases, and 13 bases had no gene match. The CDR3 is 17 amino acids. The CDR3 nucleotides are TGTGCCAGCAGCTTTAAGGTTTTAGGAACAGGGGATCAGCCCCAGCATTTT. Translated: CASSFKVLGTGDQPQHF.

The rearrangement uses TRBV20-1 and TRBJ1-3, with TRBD1 identical over 12 bases. The CDR3 runs to 16 residues. The germline V gene encodes CDR1 DFQATT and CDR2 SNEGSKA (reference sequence). V trimming: 1 base; J trimming: 4 bases; junction bases outside the gene matches: 5. CDR3 amino acids: CSARVPGQGAGNTIYF. DNA for the CDR3: TGCAGTGCTAGAGTTCCGGGACAGGGGGCGGGAAACACCATATATTTT.

The CDR3 loop reads CSVLTGGSRPQHF. CDR3 coding DNA: TGCAGCGTGCTGACAGGGGGCTCTCGGCCCCAGCATTTT. The chain employs TRBV29-1 and TRBJ1-5; 10 bases fit TRBD1. V was pared by 6 bases and J by 9 bases, with 8 bases of the junction left unmatched. The germline V gene encodes CDR1 SQVTM and CDR2 ANQGSEA. The CDR3 is made up of 13 amino acids.

In this sample, this clonotype turned up many times. The chain is built from TRBV19 and TRBJ1-5, with D unresolved. The length of the CDR3 is 14 residues. The V gene lost 3 bases and the J gene lost 11 bases, with 17 bases spanning the gap. The germline CDR1 and CDR2 sequences are LNHDA and SQIVND (reference sequence). The CDR3 protein is CASSMGWGLRAQHF. In nucleotides, the CDR3 is TGTGCCAGTAGTATGGGATGGGGATTAAGGGCCCAGCATTTT.

This clonotype was seen at least ten times. The V and J genes are TRBV5-1 and TRBJ2-5; tentative D call: TRBD2 (6 bases). Per germline, CDR1 SGHRS and CDR2 YFSETQ. This CDR3 contains 15 residues. V lost 4 bases and J 5 bases, leaving 18 bases between the germline ends. The CDR3 region has the DNA TGCGCCAGCAGCGACCCGGGAGCGGTCCACGAGACCCAGTACTTC. Translation gives CASSDPGAVHETQYF.

This chain links TRBV19 with TRBJ1-4; the D is unclear. CDR3 length equals 13 residues. Germline V gene lookup returns CDR1 LNHDA and CDR2 SQIVND (reference sequence). Trimming took off 3 bases at V and 12 bases at J, with 14 bases between the two ends. CDR3 sequence (DNA): TGTGCCAGTAGTATGATGGACGGCACTCAACTGTTTTTT. Amino acids: CASSMMDGTQLFF.

This chain uses TRBV25-1 with TRBJ2-3; TRBD1 matches 8 bases. The CDR3 extends over 13 amino acids. V shed 5 bases, J shed 8 bases, and the junction held 6 bases outside the gene matches. Germline V lookup: CDR1 MGHDK, CDR2 SYGVNS. CDR3 protein: CASSLDRDGTQYF. The CDR3 DNA reads TGTGCCAGCAGTTTGGACAGGGACGGTACGCAGTATTTT. The variable domain in full, completed from reference TRBV25-1 and TRBJ2-3, reads EADIYQTPRYLVIGTGKKITLECSQTMGHDKMYWYQQDPGMELHLIHYSYGVNSTEKGDLSSESTVSRIRTEHFPLTLESARPSHTSQYLCASSLDRDGTQYFGPGTRLTVL.

The chain recombines TRBV12-5 with TRBJ1-1; D not resolved. With 0 bases removed from V and 6 bases from J, the gap between germline ends came to 17 bases. CDR3 length: 16 amino acids. Germline-derived CDR1 and CDR2 are LGHNT and FRNRAP. CDR3 loop: CASGLVVARRVSEAFF. The CDR3 DNA follows: TGTGCTAGTGGTTTGGTAGTAGCCCGTCGGGTCTCTGAAGCTTTCTTT. Supplemented by reference TRBV12-5 and TRBJ1-1, the full variable domain reads DARVTQTPRHKVTEMGQEVTMRCQPILGHNTVFWYRQTMMQGLELLAYFRNRAPLDDSGMPKDRFSAEMPDATLATLKIQPSEPRDSAVYFCASGLVVARRVSEAFFGQGTRLTVV.

The rearrangement joins TRBV5-4 to TRBJ2-3; TRBD2 agrees at 8 bases. Losses at the gene ends were 2 bases for V and 5 bases for J; bases not matched to a gene: 16. The CDR3 loop spans 18 amino acids. From germline, CDR1 is SGHNT and CDR2 YYREEE (reference sequence). CDR3 coding DNA: TGTGCCAGCAGCTTAGTAGGGAGGGGAGCGGGAGTGGTAGATACGCAGTATTTT. Encoded protein: CASSLVGRGAGVVDTQYF.

The rearrangement uses TRBV12-3 or TRBV12-4 and TRBJ2-3; 11 bases match TRBD2. V was pared by 8 bases and J by 4 bases, with 14 bases of the junction left unmatched. This CDR3 has 17 amino acids. The CDR3 region has the DNA TGTGCCAGCGCCAACCCCTCGACTAGCGGGAATTCAGATACGCAGTATTTT. This translates into CASANPSTSGNSDTQYF.